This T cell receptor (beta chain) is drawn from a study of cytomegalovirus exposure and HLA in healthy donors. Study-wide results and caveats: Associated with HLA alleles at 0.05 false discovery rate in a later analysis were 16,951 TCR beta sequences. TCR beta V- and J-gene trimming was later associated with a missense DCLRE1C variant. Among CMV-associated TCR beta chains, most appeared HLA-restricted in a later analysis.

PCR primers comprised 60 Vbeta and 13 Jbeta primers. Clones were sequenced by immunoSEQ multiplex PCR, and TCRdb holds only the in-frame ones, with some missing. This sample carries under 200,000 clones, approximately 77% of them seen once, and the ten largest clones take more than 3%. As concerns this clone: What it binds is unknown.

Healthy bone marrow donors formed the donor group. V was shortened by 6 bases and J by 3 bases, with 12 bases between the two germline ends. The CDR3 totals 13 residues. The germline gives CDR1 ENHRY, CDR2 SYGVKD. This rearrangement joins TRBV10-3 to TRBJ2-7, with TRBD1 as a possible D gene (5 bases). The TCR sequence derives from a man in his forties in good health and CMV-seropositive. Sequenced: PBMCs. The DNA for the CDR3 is TGTGCCATCAGGACGGACATTTTCTACGAGCAGTACTTC. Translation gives CAIRTDIFYEQYF.